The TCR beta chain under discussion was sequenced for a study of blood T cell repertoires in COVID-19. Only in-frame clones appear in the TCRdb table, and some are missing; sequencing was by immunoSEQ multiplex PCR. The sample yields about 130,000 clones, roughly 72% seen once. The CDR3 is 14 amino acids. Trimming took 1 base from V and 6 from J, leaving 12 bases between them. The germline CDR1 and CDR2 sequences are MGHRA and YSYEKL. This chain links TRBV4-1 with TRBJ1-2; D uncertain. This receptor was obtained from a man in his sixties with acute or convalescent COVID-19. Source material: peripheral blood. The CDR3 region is CASSQASTGDGYTF. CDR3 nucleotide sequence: TGCGCCAGCAGCCAAGCCTCAACCGGGGATGGCTACACCTTC.